This TCR beta chain was recorded in a study of identical twins. Template switching added a universal primer site; cDNA carried unique molecular identifiers. TCRdb used MiXCR to reprocess the 5' RACE reads, holding one entry per CDR3 protein. This table holds approximately 240,000 distinct CDR3 sequences, about 14% found once. A few counts support this clonotype. The sequence derives from a woman aged 18 to 35 in good health. Sequenced sample: memory (CD45RO+) T cells sorted from blood.

The CDR3 nucleotides read TGTGCCAGCAGCCAAGTAGCGGGGTACACTGAAGCTTTCTTT. This encodes CASSQVAGYTEAFF. The chain employs TRBV4-2 and TRBJ1-1, with D unresolved. This CDR3 spans 14 amino acids. V shed 1 base and J shed 3 bases, with 9 bases lying between them. Germline CDR1 LGHNA, CDR2 YNFKEQ.